This T cell receptor (beta chain) emerged from a study of identical twins. Each donor (without exception) was a healthy Caucasian. This clonotype has at least ten counts. Antigen specificity is unknown. The CDR3 has 15 amino acids. The V gene lost 3 bases and the J gene lost 4 bases, with 17 bases spanning the gap. Germline V lookup: CDR1 DFQATT, CDR2 SNEGSKA (reference sequence). General study points: Within beta out-of-frame sequences, the excess sharing observed between twins was weaker. Interpretation of the results relied on cross-sectional statistical analysis and not on following the same donors.

A universal primer site came from template switching; cDNA carried unique molecular identifiers. TCRdb processed the 5' RACE reads anew with MiXCR; each CDR3 protein has one entry. This sample has 350,000 to 500,000 distinct CDR3 sequences, with under 20% found just once. The chain links TRBV20-1 to TRBJ2-3; tentative D call: TRBD2 (6 bases). The sequencing input was naive T cells sorted from blood. The receptor was derived from a man aged 50 or older in good health. CDR3 sequence reads: CSARLGGGDADTQYF. CDR3 in DNA: TGCAGTGCTAGGCTAGGCGGAGGGGATGCAGATACGCAGTATTTT.